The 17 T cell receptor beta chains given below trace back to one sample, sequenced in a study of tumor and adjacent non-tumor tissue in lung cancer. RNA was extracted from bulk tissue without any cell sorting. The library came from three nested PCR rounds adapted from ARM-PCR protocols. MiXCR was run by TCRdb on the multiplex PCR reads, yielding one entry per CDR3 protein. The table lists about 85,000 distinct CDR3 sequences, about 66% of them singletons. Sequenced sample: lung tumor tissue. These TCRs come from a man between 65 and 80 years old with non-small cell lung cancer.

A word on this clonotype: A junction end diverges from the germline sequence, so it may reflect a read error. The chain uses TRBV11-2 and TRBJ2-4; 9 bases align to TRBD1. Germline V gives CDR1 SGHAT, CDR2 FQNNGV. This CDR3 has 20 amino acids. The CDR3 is CAGSQGFRTGAPGPQNIQYF. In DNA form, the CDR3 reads TGTGCCGGCAGCCAAGGGTTCCGGACAGGGGCCCCTGGGCCCCAAAACATTCAGTACTTC.

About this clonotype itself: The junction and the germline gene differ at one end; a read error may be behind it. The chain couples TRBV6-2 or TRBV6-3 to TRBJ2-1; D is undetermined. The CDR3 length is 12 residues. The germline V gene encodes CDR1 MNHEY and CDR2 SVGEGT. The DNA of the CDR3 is TGTGCCAGCAGTCACCCGACAAATGTGCAGTTCTTC. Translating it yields CASSHPTNVQFF.

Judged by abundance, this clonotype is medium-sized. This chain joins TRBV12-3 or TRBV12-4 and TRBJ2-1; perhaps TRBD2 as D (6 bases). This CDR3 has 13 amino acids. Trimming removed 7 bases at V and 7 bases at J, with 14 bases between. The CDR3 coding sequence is TGTGCCAGCAAGCCGGGAGATAGGAATGAGCAGTTCTTC. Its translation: CASKPGDRNEQFF.

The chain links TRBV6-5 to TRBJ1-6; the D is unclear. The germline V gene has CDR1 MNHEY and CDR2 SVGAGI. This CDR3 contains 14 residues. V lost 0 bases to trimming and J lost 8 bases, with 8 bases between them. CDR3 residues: CASSYSPDYSPLHF. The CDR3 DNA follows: TGTGCCAGCAGTTACTCCCCAGACTATTCACCCCTCCACTTT.

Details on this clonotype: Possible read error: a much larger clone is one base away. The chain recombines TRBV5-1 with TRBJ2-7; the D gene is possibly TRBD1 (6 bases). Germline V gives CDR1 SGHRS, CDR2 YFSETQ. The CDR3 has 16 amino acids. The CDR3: CASSLGHRDTTYELYF. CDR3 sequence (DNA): TGCGCCAGCAGCTTGGGCCACCGGGACACGACCTACGAGCTGTACTTC.

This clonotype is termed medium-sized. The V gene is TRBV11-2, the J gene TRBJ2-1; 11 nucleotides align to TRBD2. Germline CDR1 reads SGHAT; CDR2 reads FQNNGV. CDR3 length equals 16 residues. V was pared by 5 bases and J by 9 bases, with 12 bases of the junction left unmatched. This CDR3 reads CASSDPRLAGGSEQFF. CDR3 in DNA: TGTGCCAGCAGCGACCCTCGGCTAGCGGGGGGTTCTGAGCAGTTCTTC.

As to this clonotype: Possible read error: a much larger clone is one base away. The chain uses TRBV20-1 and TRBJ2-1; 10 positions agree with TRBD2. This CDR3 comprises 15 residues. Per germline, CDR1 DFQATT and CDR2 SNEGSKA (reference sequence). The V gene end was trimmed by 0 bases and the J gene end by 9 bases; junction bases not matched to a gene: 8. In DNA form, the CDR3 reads TGCAGTGCTAGAGATTTGGTAGCGGGAGGATTTGAGCAGTTCTTC. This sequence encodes CSARDLVAGGFEQFF.

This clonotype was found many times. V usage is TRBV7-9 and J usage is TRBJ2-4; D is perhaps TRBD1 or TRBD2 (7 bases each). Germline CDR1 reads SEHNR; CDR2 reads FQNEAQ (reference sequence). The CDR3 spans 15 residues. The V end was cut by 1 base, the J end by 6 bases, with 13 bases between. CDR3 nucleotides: TGTGCCAGCAGCTTAGTCAGGGGGGGGGTAAACATTCAGTACTTC. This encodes CASSLVRGGVNIQYF.

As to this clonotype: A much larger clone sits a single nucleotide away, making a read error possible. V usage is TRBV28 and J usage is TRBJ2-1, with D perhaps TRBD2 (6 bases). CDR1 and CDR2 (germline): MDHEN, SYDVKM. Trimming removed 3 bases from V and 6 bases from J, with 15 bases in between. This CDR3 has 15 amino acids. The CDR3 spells CASSFSGTLANEQFF. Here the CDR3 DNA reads TGTGCCAGCAGTTTTTCCGGGACTCTGGCCAATGAGCAGTTCTTC.

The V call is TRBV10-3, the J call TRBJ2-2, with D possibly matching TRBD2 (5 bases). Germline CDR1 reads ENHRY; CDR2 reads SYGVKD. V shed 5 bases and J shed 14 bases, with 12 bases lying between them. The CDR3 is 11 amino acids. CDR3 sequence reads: CAISYTGKLFF. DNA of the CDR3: TGTGCCATCAGTTACACCGGGAAACTGTTTTTT.

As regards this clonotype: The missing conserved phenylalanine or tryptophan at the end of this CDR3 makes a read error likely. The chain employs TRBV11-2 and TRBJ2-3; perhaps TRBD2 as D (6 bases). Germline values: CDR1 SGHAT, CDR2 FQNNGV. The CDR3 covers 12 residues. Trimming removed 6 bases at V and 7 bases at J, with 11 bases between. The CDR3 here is CASSLAGHTQYL. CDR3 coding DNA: TGTGCCAGCAGTTTGGCGGGGCATACGCAGTATCTT.

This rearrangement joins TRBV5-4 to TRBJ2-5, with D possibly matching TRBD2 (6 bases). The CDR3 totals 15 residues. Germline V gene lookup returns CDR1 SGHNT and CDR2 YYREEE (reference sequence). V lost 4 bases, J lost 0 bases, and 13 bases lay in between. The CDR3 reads CASSPGVWYQETQYF. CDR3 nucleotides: TGTGCCAGCAGCCCGGGGGTATGGTACCAAGAGACCCAGTACTTC.

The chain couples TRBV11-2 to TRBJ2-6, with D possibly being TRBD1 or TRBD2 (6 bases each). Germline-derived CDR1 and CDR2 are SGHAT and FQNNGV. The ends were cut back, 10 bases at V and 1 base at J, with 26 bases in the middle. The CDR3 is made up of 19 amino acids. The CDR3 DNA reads TGTGCCAAGAGCTCCCCGAGGGGAAGAGGGGGGTCTGGGGCCAACGTCCTGACTTTC. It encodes CAKSSPRGRGGSGANVLTF.

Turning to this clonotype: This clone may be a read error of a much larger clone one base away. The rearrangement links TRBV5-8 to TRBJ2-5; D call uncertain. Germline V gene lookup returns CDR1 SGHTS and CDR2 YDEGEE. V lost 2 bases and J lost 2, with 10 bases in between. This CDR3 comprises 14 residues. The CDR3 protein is CASSFSPLQETQYF. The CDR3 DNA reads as TGTGCCAGCAGCTTTAGCCCTCTACAAGAGACCCAGTACTTC.

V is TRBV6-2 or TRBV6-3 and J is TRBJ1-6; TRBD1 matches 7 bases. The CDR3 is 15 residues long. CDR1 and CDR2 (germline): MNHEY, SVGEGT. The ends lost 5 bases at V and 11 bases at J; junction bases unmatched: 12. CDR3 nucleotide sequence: TGTGCCAGCAGTCGCGGACAGGTTGACGATACACCCCTCCACTTT. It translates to CASSRGQVDDTPLHF.

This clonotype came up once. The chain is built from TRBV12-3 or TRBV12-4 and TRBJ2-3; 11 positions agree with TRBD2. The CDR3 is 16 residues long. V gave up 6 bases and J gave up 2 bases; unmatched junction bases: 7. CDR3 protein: CASSLRLAGITDTQYF. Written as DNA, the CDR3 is TGTGCCAGCAGCTTGAGACTAGCGGGGATCACAGATACGCAGTATTTT.

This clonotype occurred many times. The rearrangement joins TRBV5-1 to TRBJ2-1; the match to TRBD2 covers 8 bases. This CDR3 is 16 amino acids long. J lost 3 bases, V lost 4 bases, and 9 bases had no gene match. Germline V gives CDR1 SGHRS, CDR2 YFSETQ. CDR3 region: CASSVPTLAGYNEQFF. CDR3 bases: TGCGCCAGCAGCGTCCCCACCCTAGCGGGCTACAATGAGCAGTTCTTC.